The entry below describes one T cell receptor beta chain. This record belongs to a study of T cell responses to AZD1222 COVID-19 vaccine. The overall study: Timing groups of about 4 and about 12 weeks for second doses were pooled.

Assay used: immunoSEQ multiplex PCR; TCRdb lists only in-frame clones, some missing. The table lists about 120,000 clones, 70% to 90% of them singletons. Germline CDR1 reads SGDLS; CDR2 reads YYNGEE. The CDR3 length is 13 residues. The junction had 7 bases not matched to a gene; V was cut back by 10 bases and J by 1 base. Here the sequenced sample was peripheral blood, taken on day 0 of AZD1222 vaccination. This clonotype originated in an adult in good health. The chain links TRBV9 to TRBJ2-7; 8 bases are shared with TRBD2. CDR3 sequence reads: CALELAESYEQYF. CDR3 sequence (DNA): TGTGCCCTTGAACTAGCGGAATCCTACGAGCAGTACTTC.